Below, 6 T cell receptor beta chains from the same sample are listed, as sequenced in a study of OX40 agonist ivuxolimab in advanced cancers. Repertoires were generated with immunoSEQ multiplex PCR, while TCRdb's copy carries only in-frame clones and drops some. This table holds 80,000 or so clones, 90% found once. Sequenced here: CD4+ or CD8+ T cells sorted from blood, sampled in a trial of the OX40 agonist ivuxolimab. These receptor sequences come from an adult with an advanced solid tumor such as melanoma, head and neck, liver or kidney cancer.

The chain has TRBV6-5 and TRBJ2-3, with 9 bases that match TRBD2. The germline V gene has CDR1 MNHEY and CDR2 SVGAGI. Unmatched junction bases numbered 4, after V lost 6 bases and J lost 3 bases. This CDR3 is 14 amino acids long. The CDR3 sequence: CASSTTSGTDTQYF. The CDR3 nucleotides are TGTGCCAGCAGCACGACTAGCGGTACAGATACGCAGTATTTT.

Only a few counts were recorded for this clone. The V and J genes are TRBV5-1 and TRBJ1-1, with D possibly being TRBD1 (6 bases). V gave up 4 bases and J gave up 3 bases, with 13 bases separating them. The CDR3 totals 14 residues. Germline V gives CDR1 SGHRS, CDR2 YFSETQ. This CDR3 reads CASSLGTLHTEAFF. CDR3 nucleotides: TGCGCCAGCAGCCTCGGGACATTGCACACTGAAGCTTTCTTT.

This chain connects TRBV5-6 to TRBJ1-1; 9 nucleotides match TRBD1. Germline V gives CDR1 SGHDT, CDR2 YYEEEE. The CDR3 loop spans 15 amino acids. Trimming took 4 bases from V and 1 from J; bases not matched to a gene: 5. In DNA, the CDR3 is TGTGCCAGCAGCCCCGGGACAGGGTGGAACACTGAAGCTTTCTTT. Translation gives CASSPGTGWNTEAFF.

The V call is TRBV7-8, the J call TRBJ2-3; D gene uncertain. V shed 2 bases and J shed 4 bases, with 4 bases lying between them. The germline CDR1 and CDR2 sequences are SGHVS and FQNEAQ. The CDR3 is 12 amino acids. DNA of the CDR3: TGTGCCAGCAGCTTAATTTCAGATACGCAGTATTTT. Amino acid sequence: CASSLISDTQYF.

This clone came up once. The gene calls are TRBV18 and TRBJ2-1; TRBD2 matches at 9 bases. J gave up 4 bases and V 6 bases, and 7 bases lay outside the gene matches. Looked up from germline, CDR1 is KGHSH and CDR2 is LQKENI. The CDR3 covers 15 residues. The CDR3 loop is CASSAGTSRYNEQFF. CDR3 DNA sequence: TGTGCCAGCTCTGCAGGGACTAGCAGGTACAATGAGCAGTTCTTC. Combining the CDR3 with reference TRBV18 and TRBJ2-1 gives the whole variable domain NAGVMQNPRHLVRRRGQEARLRCSPMKGHSHVYWYRQLPEEGLKFMVYLQKENIIDESGMPKERFSAEFPKEGPSILRIQQVVRGDSAAYFCASSAGTSRYNEQFFGPGTRLTVL.

V gene TRBV18 combines with J gene TRBJ1-1, with TRBD1 as a possible D gene (6 bases). Germline CDR1 and CDR2: KGHSH and LQKENI. This CDR3 has 15 amino acids. V was trimmed by 2 bases and J by 0 bases, leaving 10 bases between them. CDR3 nucleotides: TGTGCCAGCTCACCAAGGACAGATATGAACACTGAAGCTTTCTTT. Translated: CASSPRTDMNTEAFF.